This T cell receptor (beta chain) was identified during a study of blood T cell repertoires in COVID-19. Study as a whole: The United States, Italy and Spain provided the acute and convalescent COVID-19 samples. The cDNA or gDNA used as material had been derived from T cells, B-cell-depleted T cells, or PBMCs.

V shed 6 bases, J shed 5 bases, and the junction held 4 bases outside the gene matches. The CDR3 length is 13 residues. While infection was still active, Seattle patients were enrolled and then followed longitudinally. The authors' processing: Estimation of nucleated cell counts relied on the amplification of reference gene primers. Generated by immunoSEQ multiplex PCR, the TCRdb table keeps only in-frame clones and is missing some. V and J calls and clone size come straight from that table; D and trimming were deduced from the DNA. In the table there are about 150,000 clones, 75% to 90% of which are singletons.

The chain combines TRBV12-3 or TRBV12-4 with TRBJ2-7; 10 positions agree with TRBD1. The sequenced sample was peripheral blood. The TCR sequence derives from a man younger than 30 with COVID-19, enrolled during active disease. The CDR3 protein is CASRVGTGDEQYF. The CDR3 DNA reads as TGTGCCAGCAGGGTGGGGACAGGGGACGAGCAGTACTTC.